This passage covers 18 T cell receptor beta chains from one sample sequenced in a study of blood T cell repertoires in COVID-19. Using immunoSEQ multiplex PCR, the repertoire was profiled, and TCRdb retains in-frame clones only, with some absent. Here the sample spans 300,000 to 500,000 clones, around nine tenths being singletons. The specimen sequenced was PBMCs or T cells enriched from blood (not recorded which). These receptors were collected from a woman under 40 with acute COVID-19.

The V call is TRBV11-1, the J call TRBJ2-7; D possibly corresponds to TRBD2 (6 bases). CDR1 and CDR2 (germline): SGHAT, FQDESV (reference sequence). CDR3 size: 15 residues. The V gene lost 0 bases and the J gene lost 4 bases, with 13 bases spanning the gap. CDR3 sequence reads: CASSLAVGTFYEQYF. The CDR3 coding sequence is TGTGCCAGCAGCTTAGCGGTGGGGACTTTTTACGAGCAGTACTTC.

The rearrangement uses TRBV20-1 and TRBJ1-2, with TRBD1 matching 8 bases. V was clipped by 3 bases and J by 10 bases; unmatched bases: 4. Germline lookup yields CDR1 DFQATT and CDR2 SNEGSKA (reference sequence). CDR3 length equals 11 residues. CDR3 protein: CSASDRGDYTF. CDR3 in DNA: TGCAGTGCTAGCGACAGGGGAGACTACACCTTC.

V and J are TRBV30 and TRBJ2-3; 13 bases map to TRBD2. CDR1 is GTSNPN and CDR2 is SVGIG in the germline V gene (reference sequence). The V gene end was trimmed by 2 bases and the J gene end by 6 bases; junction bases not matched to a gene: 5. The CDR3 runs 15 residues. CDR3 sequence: CAWSTGTSGADTQYF. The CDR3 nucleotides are TGTGCCTGGAGTACGGGGACTAGCGGGGCGGATACGCAGTATTTT.

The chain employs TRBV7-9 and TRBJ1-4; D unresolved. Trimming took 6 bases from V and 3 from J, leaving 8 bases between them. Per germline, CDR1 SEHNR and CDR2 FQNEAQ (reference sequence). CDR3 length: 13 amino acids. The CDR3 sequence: CASRGRANEKLFF. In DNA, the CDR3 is TGTGCCAGCAGGGGGAGAGCTAATGAAAAACTGTTTTTT.

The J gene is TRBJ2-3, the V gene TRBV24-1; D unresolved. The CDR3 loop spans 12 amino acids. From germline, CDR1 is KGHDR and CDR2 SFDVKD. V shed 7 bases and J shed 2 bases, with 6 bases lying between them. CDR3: CATSYHTDTQYF. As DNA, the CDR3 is TGTGCCACCAGCTACCACACAGATACGCAGTATTTT.

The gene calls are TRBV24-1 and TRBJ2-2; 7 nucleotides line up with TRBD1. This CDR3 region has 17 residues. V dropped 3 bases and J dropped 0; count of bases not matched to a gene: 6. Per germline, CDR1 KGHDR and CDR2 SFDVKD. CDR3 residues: CATSDPSGTANTGELFF. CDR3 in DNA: TGTGCCACCAGTGATCCCTCGGGGACAGCGAACACCGGGGAGCTGTTTTTT.

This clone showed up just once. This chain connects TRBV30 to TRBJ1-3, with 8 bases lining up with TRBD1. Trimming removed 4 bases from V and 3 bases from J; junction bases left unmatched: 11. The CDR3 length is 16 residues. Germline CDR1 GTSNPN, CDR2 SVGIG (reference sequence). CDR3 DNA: TGTGCCTGGACCCTATCGGACAGGGCCCGTGGAAACACCATATATTTT. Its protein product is CAWTLSDRARGNTIYF.

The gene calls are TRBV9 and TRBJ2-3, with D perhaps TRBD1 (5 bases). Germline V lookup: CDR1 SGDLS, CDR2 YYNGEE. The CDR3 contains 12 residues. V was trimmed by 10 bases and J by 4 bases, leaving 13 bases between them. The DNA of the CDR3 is TGTGCCTCCTCCCAGGGCCCAGATACGCAGTATTTT. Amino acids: CASSQGPDTQYF.

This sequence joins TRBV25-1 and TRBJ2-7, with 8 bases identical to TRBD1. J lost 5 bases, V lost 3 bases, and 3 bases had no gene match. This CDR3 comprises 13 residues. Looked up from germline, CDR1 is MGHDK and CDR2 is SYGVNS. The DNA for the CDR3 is TGTGCCAGCAGTGATGGACAGGGCGACGAGCAGTACTTC. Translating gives CASSDGQGDEQYF.

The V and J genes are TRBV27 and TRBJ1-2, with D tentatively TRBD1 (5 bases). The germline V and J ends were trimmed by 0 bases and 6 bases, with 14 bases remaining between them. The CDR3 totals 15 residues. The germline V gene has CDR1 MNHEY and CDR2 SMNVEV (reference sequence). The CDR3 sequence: CASSLSGGGGHGYTF. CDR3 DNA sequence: TGTGCCAGCAGTTTATCTGGGGGAGGAGGCCATGGCTACACCTTC.

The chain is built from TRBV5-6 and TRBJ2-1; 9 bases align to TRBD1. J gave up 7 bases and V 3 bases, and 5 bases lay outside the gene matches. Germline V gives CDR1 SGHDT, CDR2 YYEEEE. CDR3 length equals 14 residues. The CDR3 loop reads CASSSGDRGNEQFF. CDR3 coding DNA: TGTGCCAGCAGCTCGGGAGACAGGGGGAATGAGCAGTTCTTC. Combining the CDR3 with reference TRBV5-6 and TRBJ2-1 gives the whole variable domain DAGVTQSPTHLIKTRGQQVTLRCSPKSGHDTVSWYQQALGQGPQFIFQYYEEEERQRGNFPDRFSGHQFPNYSSELNVNALLLGDSALYLCASSSGDRGNEQFFGPGTRLTVL.

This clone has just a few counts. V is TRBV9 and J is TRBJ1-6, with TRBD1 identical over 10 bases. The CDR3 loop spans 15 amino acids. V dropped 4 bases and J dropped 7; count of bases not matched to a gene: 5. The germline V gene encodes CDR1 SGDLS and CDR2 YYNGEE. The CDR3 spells CASSMGQGPNSPLHF. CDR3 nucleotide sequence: TGTGCCAGCAGCATGGGACAGGGGCCGAATTCACCCCTCCACTTT.

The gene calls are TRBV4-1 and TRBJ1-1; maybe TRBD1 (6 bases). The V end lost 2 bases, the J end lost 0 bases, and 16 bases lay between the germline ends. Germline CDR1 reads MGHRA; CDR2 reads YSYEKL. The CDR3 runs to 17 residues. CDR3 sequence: CASSQYVTGTMNTEAFF. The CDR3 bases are TGCGCCAGCAGCCAATATGTAACCGGGACAATGAACACTGAAGCTTTCTTT.

The CDR3 spells CASSLGQGIGKPQHF. DNA of the CDR3: TGTGCCAGCAGCTTAGGACAGGGGATCGGTAAACCCCAGCATTTT. V is TRBV5-6 and J is TRBJ1-5, with 9 bases that match TRBD1. The V gene's germline CDR1 is SGHDT and CDR2 YYEEEE. CDR3 length: 15 residues. Trimming removed 2 bases from V and 10 bases from J; junction bases left unmatched: 10.

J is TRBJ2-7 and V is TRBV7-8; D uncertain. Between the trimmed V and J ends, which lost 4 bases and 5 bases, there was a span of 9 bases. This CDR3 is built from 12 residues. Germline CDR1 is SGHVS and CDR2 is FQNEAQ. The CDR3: CASSSSPHEQYF. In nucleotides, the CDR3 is TGTGCCAGCAGCTCCTCCCCCCACGAGCAGTACTTC.

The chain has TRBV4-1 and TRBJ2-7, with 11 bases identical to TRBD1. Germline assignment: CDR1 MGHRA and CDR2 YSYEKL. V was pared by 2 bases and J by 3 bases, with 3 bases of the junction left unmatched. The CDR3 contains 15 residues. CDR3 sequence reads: CASSQWTGGYYEQYF. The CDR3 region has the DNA TGCGCCAGCAGCCAATGGACAGGGGGCTACTACGAGCAGTACTTC.

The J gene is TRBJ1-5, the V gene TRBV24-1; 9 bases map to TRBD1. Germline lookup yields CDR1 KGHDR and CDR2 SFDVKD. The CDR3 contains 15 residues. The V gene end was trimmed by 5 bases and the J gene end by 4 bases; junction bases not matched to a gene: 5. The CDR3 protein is CATSAPGQGNQPQHF. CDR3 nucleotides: TGTGCCACCAGTGCACCGGGACAGGGAAATCAGCCCCAGCATTTT.

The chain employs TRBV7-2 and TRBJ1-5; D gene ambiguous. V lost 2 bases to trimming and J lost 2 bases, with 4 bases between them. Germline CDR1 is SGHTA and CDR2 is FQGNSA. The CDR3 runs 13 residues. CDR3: CASSLPGNQPQHF. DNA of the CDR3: TGTGCCAGCAGCTTACCAGGCAATCAGCCCCAGCATTTT.